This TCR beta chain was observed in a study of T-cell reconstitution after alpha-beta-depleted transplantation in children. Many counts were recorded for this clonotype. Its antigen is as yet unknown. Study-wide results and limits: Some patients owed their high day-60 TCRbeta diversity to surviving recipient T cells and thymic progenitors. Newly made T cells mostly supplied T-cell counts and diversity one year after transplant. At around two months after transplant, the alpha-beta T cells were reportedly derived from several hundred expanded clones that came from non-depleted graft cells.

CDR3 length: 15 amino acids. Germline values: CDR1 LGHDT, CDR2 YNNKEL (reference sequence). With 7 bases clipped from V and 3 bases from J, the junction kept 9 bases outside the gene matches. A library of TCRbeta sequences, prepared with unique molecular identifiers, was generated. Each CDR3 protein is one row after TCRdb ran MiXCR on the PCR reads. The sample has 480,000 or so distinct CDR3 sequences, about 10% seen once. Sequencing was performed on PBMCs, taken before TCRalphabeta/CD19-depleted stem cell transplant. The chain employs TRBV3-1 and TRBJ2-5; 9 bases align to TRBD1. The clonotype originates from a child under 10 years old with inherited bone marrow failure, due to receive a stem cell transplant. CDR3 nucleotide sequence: TGTGCCAGCAAGATCCGGGACAGGGATGAAGAGACCCAGTACTTC. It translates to CASKIRDRDEETQYF.